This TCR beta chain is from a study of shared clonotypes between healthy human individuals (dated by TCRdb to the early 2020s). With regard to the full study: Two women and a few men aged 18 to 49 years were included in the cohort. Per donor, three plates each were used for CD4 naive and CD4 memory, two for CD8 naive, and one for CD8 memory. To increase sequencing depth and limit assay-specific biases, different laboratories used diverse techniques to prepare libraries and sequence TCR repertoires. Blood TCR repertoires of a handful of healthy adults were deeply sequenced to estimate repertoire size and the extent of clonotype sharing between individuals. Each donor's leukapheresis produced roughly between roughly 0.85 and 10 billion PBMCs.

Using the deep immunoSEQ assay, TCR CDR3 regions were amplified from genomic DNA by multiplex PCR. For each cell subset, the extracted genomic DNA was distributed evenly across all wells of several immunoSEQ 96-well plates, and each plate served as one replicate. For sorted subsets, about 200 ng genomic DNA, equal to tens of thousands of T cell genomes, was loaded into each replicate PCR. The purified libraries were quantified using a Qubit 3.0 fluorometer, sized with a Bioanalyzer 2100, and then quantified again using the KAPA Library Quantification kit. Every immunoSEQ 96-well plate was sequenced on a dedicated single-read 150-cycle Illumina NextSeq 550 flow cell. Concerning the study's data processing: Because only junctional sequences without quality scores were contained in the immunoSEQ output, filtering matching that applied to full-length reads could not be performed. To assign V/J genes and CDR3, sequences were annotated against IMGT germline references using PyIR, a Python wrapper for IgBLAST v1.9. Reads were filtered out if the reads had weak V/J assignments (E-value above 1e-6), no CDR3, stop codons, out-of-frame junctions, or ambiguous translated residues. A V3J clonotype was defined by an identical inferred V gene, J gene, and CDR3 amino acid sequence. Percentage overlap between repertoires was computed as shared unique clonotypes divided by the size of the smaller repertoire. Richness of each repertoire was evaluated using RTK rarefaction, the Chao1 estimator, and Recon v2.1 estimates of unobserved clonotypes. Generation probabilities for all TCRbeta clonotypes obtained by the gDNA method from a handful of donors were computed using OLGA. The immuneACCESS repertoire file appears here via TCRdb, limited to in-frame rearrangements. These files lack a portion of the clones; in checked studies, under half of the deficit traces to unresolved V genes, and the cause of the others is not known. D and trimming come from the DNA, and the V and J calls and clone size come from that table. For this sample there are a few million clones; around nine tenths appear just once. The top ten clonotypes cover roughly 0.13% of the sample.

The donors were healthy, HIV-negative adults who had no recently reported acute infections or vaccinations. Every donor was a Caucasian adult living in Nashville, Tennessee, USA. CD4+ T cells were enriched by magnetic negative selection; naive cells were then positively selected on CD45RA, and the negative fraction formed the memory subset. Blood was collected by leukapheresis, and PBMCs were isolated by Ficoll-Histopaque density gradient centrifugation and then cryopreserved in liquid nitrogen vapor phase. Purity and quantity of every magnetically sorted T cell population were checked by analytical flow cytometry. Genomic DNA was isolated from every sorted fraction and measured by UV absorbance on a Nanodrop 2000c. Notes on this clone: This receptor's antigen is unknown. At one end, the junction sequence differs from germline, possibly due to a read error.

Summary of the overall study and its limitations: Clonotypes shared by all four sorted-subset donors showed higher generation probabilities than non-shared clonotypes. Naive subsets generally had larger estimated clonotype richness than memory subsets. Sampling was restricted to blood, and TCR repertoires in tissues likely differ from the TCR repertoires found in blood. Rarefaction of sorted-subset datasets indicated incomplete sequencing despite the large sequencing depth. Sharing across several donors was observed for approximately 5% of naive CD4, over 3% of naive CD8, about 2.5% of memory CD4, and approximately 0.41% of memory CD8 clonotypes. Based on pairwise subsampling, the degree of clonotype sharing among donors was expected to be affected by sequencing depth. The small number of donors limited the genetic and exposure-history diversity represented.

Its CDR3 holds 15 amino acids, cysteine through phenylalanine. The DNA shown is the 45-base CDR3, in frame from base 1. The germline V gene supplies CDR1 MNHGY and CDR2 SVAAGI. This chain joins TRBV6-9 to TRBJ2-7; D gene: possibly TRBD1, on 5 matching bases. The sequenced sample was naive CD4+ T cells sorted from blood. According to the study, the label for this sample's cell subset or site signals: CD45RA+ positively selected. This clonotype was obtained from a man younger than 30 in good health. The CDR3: CASSHSGLDSPEQYF. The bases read TGTGCCAGCAGTCATTCCGGCTTAGACAGCCCCGAGCAGTACTTC.